One sample yielded the 16 T cell receptor beta chains listed below, sequenced in a study of blood T cell repertoires in COVID-19. Clones were read by immunoSEQ multiplex PCR, and TCRdb kept only the in-frame ones, dropping some. There are 80,000 to 100,000 clones in the sample; roughly nine tenths occur only once, and 1.5% to 2% lies in the top ten. The specimen sequenced was peripheral blood. Receptors were obtained from a man aged 55 to 70 with acute or convalescent COVID-19.

The gene calls are TRBV19 and TRBJ1-1, with 9 bases fitting TRBD1. Germline V CDR1 and CDR2: LNHDA, SQIVND (reference sequence). The CDR3 is 14 residues long. Trimming cost V 6 bases and J 5 bases; bases outside gene matches: 7. The CDR3 region is CASRTGTGRTEAFF. CDR3 coding DNA: TGTGCCAGTAGGACCGGGACAGGGAGGACTGAAGCTTTCTTT.

This clone has just one count. The chain joins TRBV6-5 to TRBJ1-3, with no clear D. The CDR3 is made up of 14 amino acids. CDR1 is MNHEY and CDR2 is SVGAGI in the germline V gene. V was pared by 6 bases and J by 2 bases, with 11 bases between. The CDR3 coding sequence is TGTGCCAGCAGGCATGCTATGGCTGGAAACACCATATATTTT. It codes for CASRHAMAGNTIYF.

This chain uses TRBV18 with TRBJ2-5; no clear D gene. This CDR3 contains 12 residues. The germline V and J ends were trimmed by 5 bases and 2 bases, with 6 bases remaining between them. CDR1 is KGHSH, CDR2 LQKENI, per germline. The CDR3 DNA follows: TGTGCCAGCTCAAATAAACAAGAGACCCAGTACTTC. It codes for CASSNKQETQYF.

This rearrangement joins TRBV6-6 to TRBJ1-6; 7 bases align to TRBD1. The CDR3 loop spans 14 amino acids. J was trimmed by 7 bases and V by 5 bases; bases with no gene match: 5. Germline V CDR1 and CDR2: MNHNY, SVGAGI (reference sequence). In DNA form, the CDR3 reads TGTGCCAGCAGTGGGGACAGTAGGAATTCACCCCTCCACTTT. It specifies CASSGDSRNSPLHF.

This chain connects TRBV6-6 to TRBJ2-2; D perhaps matches TRBD1 (6 bases). V dropped 1 base and J dropped 4 bases, with 10 bases sitting between them. There are 15 residues in the CDR3. The germline V gene encodes CDR1 MNHNY and CDR2 SVGAGI (reference sequence). The CDR3 DNA is TGTGCCAGCAGTTACTGGACAGCTAGCACCGGGGAGCTGTTTTTT. Translation: CASSYWTASTGELFF.

The CDR3 DNA reads as TGTGCCAGCAGGGGCCGGTGGGGGGCTGAAGCTTTCTTT. As protein: CASRGRWGAEAFF. The chain employs TRBV27 and TRBJ1-1; possibly TRBD1 for D (5 bases). Germline V gene lookup returns CDR1 MNHEY and CDR2 SMNVEV (reference sequence). This CDR3 is 13 amino acids long. The ends were cut back, 6 bases at V and 6 bases at J, with 14 bases in the middle.

This clone was counted a few times. The chain has TRBV18 and TRBJ1-1; possible D gene TRBD1, 5 bases. CDR3 length: 15 amino acids. V was trimmed by 0 bases and J by 4 bases, leaving 12 bases between them. Germline lookup yields CDR1 KGHSH and CDR2 LQKENI. CDR3 amino acids: CASSPPSQGGTEAFF. In DNA form, the CDR3 reads TGTGCCAGCTCACCACCGTCTCAGGGCGGCACTGAAGCTTTCTTT. The full variable domain, with the rest looked up from reference TRBV18 and TRBJ1-1, is NAGVMQNPRHLVRRRGQEARLRCSPMKGHSHVYWYRQLPEEGLKFMVYLQKENIIDESGMPKERFSAEFPKEGPSILRIQQVVRGDSAAYFCASSPPSQGGTEAFFGQGTRLTVV.

The J gene is TRBJ2-2, the V gene TRBV11-3; maybe TRBD1 (5 bases). Germline CDR1 reads SGHNT; CDR2 reads YENEEA. This CDR3 is built from 17 residues. V lost 0 bases to trimming and J lost 1 base, with 12 bases between them. In DNA, the CDR3 is TGTGCCAGCAGCTTAGAGCGTCCCAGGGAGAACACCGGGGAGCTGTTTTTT. Its protein is CASSLERPRENTGELFF.

V and J are TRBV6-4 and TRBJ1-5; 8 nucleotides match TRBD1. The length of the CDR3 is 13 residues. Germline CDR1 reads MRHNA; CDR2 reads SNTAGT. V lost 6 bases, J lost 6 bases, and 4 bases stayed unmatched. The CDR3 protein is CASSSGGGQPQHF. In nucleotides, the CDR3 is TGTGCCAGCAGCTCAGGGGGCGGTCAGCCCCAGCATTTT.

This clone was counted only a few times. The chain uses TRBV30 and TRBJ1-5, with 7 bases identical to TRBD1. With 1 base clipped from V and 0 bases from J, the junction kept 3 bases outside the gene matches. Germline V gene data show CDR1 as GTSNPN and CDR2 as SVGIG (reference sequence). CDR3 size: 15 residues. The CDR3 protein is CAWSAYRGSNQPQHF. The CDR3 DNA reads TGTGCCTGGAGTGCATACAGGGGTAGCAATCAGCCCCAGCATTTT.

The chain uses TRBV6-5 and TRBJ1-1; tentative D call: TRBD1 (5 bases). V lost 6 bases and J lost 1, with 9 bases in between. Germline V CDR1 and CDR2: MNHEY, SVGAGI. CDR3 length: 13 amino acids. CDR3 DNA: TGTGCCAGCAGGGGACTATGGAACACTGAAGCTTTCTTT. The encoded protein is CASRGLWNTEAFF.

The chain joins TRBV7-2 to TRBJ1-2; 7 positions match TRBD1. The V segment lost 5 bases and the J segment 8 bases; nucleotides outside the gene matches: 8. The CDR3 sequence is 13 residues long. Germline V CDR1 and CDR2: SGHTA, FQGNSA. The DNA of the CDR3 is TGTGCCAGCAGCCACGACAGGGAAGGCGGCTACACCTTC. It translates to CASSHDREGGYTF.

CDR3 sequence reads: CATSETGRGRNEQFF. The CDR3 nucleotides are TGTGCCACCAGTGAGACAGGCAGGGGACGCAATGAGCAGTTCTTC. V gene TRBV24-1 combines with J gene TRBJ2-1; possibly TRBD1 for D (6 bases). Germline values: CDR1 KGHDR, CDR2 SFDVKD. The V end lost 4 bases, the J end lost 6 bases, and 15 bases lay between the germline ends. The CDR3 consists of 15 residues.

This chain connects TRBV19 to TRBJ1-5; a weak D match, TRBD1 (6 bases). This CDR3 has 16 residues. The germline V and J ends were trimmed by 2 bases and 1 base, with 12 bases remaining between them. From germline, CDR1 is LNHDA and CDR2 SQIVND (reference sequence). The CDR3 here is CASSIWGPLSNQPQHF. The CDR3 DNA reads TGTGCCAGTAGTATATGGGGGCCCCTCAGCAATCAGCCCCAGCATTTT. Looking up the rest from reference TRBV19 and TRBJ1-5 gives the full variable domain: DGGITQSPKYLFRKEGQNVTLSCEQNLNHDAMYWYRQDPGQGLRLIYYSQIVNDFQKGDIAEGYSVSREKKESFPLTVTSAQKNPTAFYLCASSIWGPLSNQPQHFGDGTRLSIL.

This sequence joins TRBV12-3 or TRBV12-4 and TRBJ1-1; unclear D gene. The V end was cut by 1 base, the J end by 8 bases, with 5 bases between. The CDR3 spans 11 residues. As DNA, the CDR3 is TGTGCCAGCAGTTTAGGAGGGGAAGCTTTCTTT. This codes for CASSLGGEAFF.

V and J are TRBV5-4 and TRBJ1-6, with a tentative D call TRBD1 (6 bases). Trimming took off 4 bases at V and 0 bases at J, with 14 bases between the two ends. CDR3 length: 17 amino acids. Per germline, CDR1 SGHNT and CDR2 YYREEE (reference sequence). The CDR3 coding sequence is TGTGCCAGCAGCGTAGGGGGACGGAGCTCCTATAATTCACCCCTCCACTTT. Protein: CASSVGGRSSYNSPLHF.